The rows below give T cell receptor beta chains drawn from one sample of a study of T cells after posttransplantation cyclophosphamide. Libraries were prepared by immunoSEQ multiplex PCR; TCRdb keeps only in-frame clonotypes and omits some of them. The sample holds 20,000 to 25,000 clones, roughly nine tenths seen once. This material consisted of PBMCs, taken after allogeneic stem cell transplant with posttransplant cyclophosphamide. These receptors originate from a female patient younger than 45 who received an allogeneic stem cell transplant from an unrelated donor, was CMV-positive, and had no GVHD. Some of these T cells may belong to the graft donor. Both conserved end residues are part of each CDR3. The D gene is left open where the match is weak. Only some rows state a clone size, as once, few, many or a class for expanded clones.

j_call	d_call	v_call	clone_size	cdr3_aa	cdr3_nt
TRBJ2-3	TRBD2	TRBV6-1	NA	CASSMGLAGEGTQYF	TGTGCCAGCAGTATGGGACTAGCGGGGGAGGGTACGCAGTATTTT
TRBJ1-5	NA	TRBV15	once	CATSSENQPQHF	TGTGCCACCAGCAGTGAGAATCAGCCCCAGCATTTT
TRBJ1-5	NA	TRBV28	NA	CASNALLSQGSNQPQHF	TGTGCCAGCAACGCCTTATTGAGTCAGGGTAGCAATCAGCCCCAGCATTTT
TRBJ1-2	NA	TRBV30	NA	CAWATGQNLIYTF	TGTGCCTGGGCCACAGGCCAGAACCTGATCTACACCTTC
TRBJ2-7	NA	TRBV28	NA	CASTSQGREAYEQYF	TGTGCCAGCACCAGTCAGGGCCGAGAGGCTTACGAGCAGTACTTC
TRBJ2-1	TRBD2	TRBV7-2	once	CASSSEVGGGAPYNEQFF	TGTGCCAGCAGCTCTGAGGTCGGCGGGGGGGCCCCCTACAATGAGCAGTTCTTC
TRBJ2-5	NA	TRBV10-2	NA	CASSEVARDQETQYF	TGCGCCAGCAGTGAGGTTGCCAGGGACCAAGAGACCCAGTACTTC
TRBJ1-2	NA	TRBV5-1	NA	CASSLDDRPSASYGYTF	TGCGCCAGCAGCTTGGACGACAGACCCTCGGCAAGCTATGGCTACACCTTC
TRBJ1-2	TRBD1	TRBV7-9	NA	CASSLGTGGRGYTF	TGTGCCAGCAGCTTAGGGACAGGGGGCAGGGGCTACACCTTC
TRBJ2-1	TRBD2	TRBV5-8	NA	CASSPGGDLYNEQFF	TGTGCCAGCAGCCCGGGGGGAGATCTCTACAATGAGCAGTTCTTC
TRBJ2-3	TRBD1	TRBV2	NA	CARVQGKEHTDTQYF	TGTGCCAGGGTACAGGGGAAGGAACACACAGATACGCAGTATTTT
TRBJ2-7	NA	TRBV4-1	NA	CASSQGDSSYEQYF	TGCGCCAGCAGCCAAGGTGACAGTTCCTACGAGCAGTACTTC
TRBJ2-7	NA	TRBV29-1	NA	CSVDGDYEQYF	TGCAGCGTTGACGGGGACTACGAGCAGTACTTC
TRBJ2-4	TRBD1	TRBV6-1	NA	CASTTGQFIQYF	TGTGCCAGCACCACGGGACAGTTTATTCAGTACTTC
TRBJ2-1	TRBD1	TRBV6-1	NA	CATDGQGAYNEQFF	TGTGCCACCGATGGACAGGGAGCTTACAATGAGCAGTTCTTC
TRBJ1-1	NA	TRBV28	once	CASRGGPLNTEAFF	TGTGCCAGCAGGGGGGGACCCTTGAACACTGAAGCTTTCTTT
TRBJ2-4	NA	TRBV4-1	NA	CASSQDAADRGIQYF	TGCGCCAGCAGCCAAGATGCCGCCGACCGAGGCATTCAGTACTTC
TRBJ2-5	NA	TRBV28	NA	CASSFTGGRPTQYF	TGTGCCAGCAGTTTCACCGGGGGGCGACCGACCCAGTACTTC
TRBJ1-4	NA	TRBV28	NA	CASSLGALVRTNEKLFF	TGTGCCAGCAGTTTAGGGGCGTTGGTTAGAACTAATGAAAAACTGTTTTTT
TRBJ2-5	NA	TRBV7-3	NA	CASSPSRGYQETQYF	TGTGCCAGCAGCCCGTCCCGGGGGTACCAAGAGACCCAGTACTTC
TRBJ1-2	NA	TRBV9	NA	CASSVATGVYGYTF	TGTGCCAGCAGCGTAGCTACCGGGGTCTATGGCTACACCTTC
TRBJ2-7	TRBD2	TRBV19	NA	CASRTSGESSYEQYF	TGTGCCAGTAGAACTAGCGGGGAGAGCTCCTACGAGCAGTACTTC
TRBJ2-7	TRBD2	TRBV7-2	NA	CASSLGLAGYEQYF	TGTGCCAGCAGTCTAGGACTAGCGGGCTACGAGCAGTACTTC
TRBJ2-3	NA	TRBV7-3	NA	CASSLTRRGGTDTQYF	TGTGCCAGCAGCTTAACGCGGCGGGGAGGCACAGATACGCAGTATTTT
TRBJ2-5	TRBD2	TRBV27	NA	CASSTVGLAGGLKTQYF	TGTGCCAGCAGTACGGTGGGACTAGCGGGGGGTCTAAAGACCCAGTACTTC
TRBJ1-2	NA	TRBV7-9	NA	CASSAVANYGYTF	TGTGCCAGCAGCGCTGTAGCTAACTATGGCTACACCTTC
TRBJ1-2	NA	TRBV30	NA	CAWDEDPFGGDYGYTF	TGTGCCTGGGACGAAGACCCCTTCGGCGGGGACTATGGCTACACCTTC
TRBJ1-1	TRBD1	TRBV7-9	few	CASSMGQSNTEAFF	TGTGCCAGCAGCATGGGACAGTCGAACACTGAAGCTTTCTTT
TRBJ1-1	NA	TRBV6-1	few	CASSELRGGRYWMNTEAFF	TGTGCCAGCAGTGAACTTAGAGGTGGTCGTTACTGGATGAACACTGAAGCTTTCTTT
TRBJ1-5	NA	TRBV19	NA	CASSRRGGEQPQHF	TGTGCCAGTAGCCGGAGGGGGGGAGAACAGCCCCAGCATTTT
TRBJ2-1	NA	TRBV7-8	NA	CASSLEVGLQSYNEQFF	TGTGCCAGCAGCTTAGAAGTAGGACTACAGTCTTACAATGAGCAGTTCTTC
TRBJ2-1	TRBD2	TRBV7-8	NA	CASSATSSSSYNEQFF	TGTGCCAGCAGCGCGACTAGCAGCAGCTCCTACAATGAGCAGTTCTTC
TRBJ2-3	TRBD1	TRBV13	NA	CASSALDRGADTQYF	TGTGCCAGCAGCGCCCTGGACAGGGGCGCAGATACGCAGTATTTT
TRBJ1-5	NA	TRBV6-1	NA	CASSEDIPPRRNQPQHF	TGTGCCAGCAGTGAAGACATCCCCCCTAGGCGCAATCAGCCCCAGCATTTT
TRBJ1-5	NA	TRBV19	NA	CASSSTVKSNQPQHF	TGTGCCAGTAGTTCGACAGTGAAGAGCAATCAGCCCCAGCATTTT
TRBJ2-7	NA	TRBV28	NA	CASIPSEFHEQYF	TGTGCCAGCATTCCTAGCGAATTCCACGAGCAGTACTTC
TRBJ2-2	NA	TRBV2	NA	CASSDQIRELFF	TGTGCCAGCAGTGACCAAATCCGGGAGCTGTTTTTT
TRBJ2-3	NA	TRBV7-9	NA	CASSSGQGGSTDTQYF	TGTGCCAGCAGCTCAGGACAGGGAGGGAGCACAGATACGCAGTATTTT
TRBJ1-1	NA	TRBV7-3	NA	CASSHDLDTEAFF	TGTGCCAGCTCACACGACTTGGATACTGAAGCTTTCTTT
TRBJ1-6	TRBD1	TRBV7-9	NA	CASSLGPGQAGSYNSPLHF	TGTGCCAGCAGCTTAGGCCCAGGACAGGCGGGGTCCTATAATTCACCCCTCCACTTT
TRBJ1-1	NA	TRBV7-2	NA	CASSPPRRVNTEAFF	TGTGCCAGCAGCCCTCCAAGAAGAGTGAACACTGAAGCTTTCTTT
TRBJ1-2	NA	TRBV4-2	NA	CASSQSSANSNYGYTF	TGTGCCAGCAGCCAATCGAGCGCGAACTCTAACTATGGCTACACCTTC